What follows are 7 T cell receptor beta chains derived from one specimen sequenced in a study of blood T cell repertoires in COVID-19. Repertoires were generated with immunoSEQ multiplex PCR, while TCRdb's copy carries only in-frame clones and drops some. The repertoire has about 140,000 clones, almost 85% of them found once; the top ten carry roughly 2.9%. The sequencing sample was made of peripheral blood. The source is a man in his fifties or sixties with acute or convalescent COVID-19.

The rearrangement uses TRBV15 and TRBJ1-2, with TRBD1 matching 7 bases. The CDR3 is 16 residues long. J was trimmed by 0 bases and V by 1 base; bases with no gene match: 5. Germline CDR1 is LNHNV and CDR2 is YYDKDF (reference sequence). This CDR3 reads CATSRGLDRSNYGYTF. CDR3 bases: TGTGCCACCAGCAGAGGCCTGGACAGGTCTAACTATGGCTACACCTTC.

The V and J genes are TRBV3-1 (or the pseudogene TRBV3-2) and TRBJ1-2, with 9 bases matching TRBD1. This CDR3 comprises 17 residues. J gave up 6 bases and V 0 bases, and 11 bases lay outside the gene matches. Germline lookup yields CDR1 LGHDT and CDR2 YNNKEL (reference sequence). The CDR3 nucleotides read TGTGCCAGCAGCCAAGATCTCGGGACAGGGTGGTCGGATGGCTACACCTTC. Protein sequence: CASSQDLGTGWSDGYTF.

This clone showed up just a few times. The V and J genes are TRBV3-1 (or the pseudogene TRBV3-2) and TRBJ2-4; 12 bases are a match to TRBD2. The CDR3 runs 18 residues. CDR1 is LGHDT, CDR2 YNNKEL, per germline (reference sequence). Trimming removed 4 bases from V and 0 bases from J; junction bases left unmatched: 7. In DNA, the CDR3 is TGTGCCAGCAGCCCCGGGGCTAGCGGGGGGGTAGCCAAAAACATTCAGTACTTC. It specifies CASSPGASGGVAKNIQYF.

The gene calls are TRBV5-4 and TRBJ2-7, with 7 bases lining up with TRBD1. V lost 3 bases, J lost 3 bases, and 6 bases stayed unmatched. The CDR3 has 14 residues. Germline loops: CDR1 SGHNT, CDR2 YYREEE (reference sequence). CDR3 amino acids: CASSYWDRNYEQYF. CDR3 coding DNA: TGTGCCAGCAGCTACTGGGACAGAAACTACGAGCAGTACTTC.

CDR3 in amino acids: CASRSGLAGSTDTQYF. The CDR3 DNA sequence: TGTGCCAGCAGATCGGGACTAGCGGGGAGCACAGATACGCAGTATTTT. The genes are TRBV2 and TRBJ2-3; 13 nucleotides match TRBD2. The CDR3 extends over 16 amino acids. J lost 0 bases, V lost 6 bases, and 3 bases had no gene match. Germline CDR1 reads SNHLY; CDR2 reads FYNNEI. The full variable domain, with the rest looked up from reference TRBV2 and TRBJ2-3, is EPEVTQTPSHQVTQMGQEVILRCVPISNHLYFYWYRQILGQKVEFLVSFYNNEISEKSEIFDDQFSVERPDGSNFTLKIRSTKLEDSAMYFCASRSGLAGSTDTQYFGPGTRLTVL.

For this clone: The same CDR3 can be traced to other DNA sequences in this sample. The chain employs TRBV3-1 (or the pseudogene TRBV3-2) and TRBJ1-5, with D possibly matching TRBD1 (6 bases). This CDR3 is built from 17 residues. The germline gives CDR1 LGHDT, CDR2 YNNKEL (reference sequence). V was cut by 0 bases and J by 2 bases, with 14 bases left in between. CDR3 bases: TGTGCCAGCAGCCAAGAGTGGCCAGGGGCGCGCAATCAGCCCCAGCATTTT. Translated, it gives CASSQEWPGARNQPQHF.

This clone was seen only a few times. The J gene is TRBJ2-6, the V gene TRBV9; D not resolved. The germline gives CDR1 SGDLS, CDR2 YYNGEE. Trimming pared 6 bases from V and 0 bases from J, leaving 4 bases between. This CDR3 comprises 13 residues. The CDR3 protein is CASTDSGANVLTF. The CDR3 DNA sequence: TGTGCCAGCACAGACTCTGGGGCCAACGTCCTGACTTTC.